The rows below give T cell receptor beta chains drawn from one sample of a study of blood T cell repertoires in COVID-19. Here immunoSEQ multiplex PCR was the method, and the copy in TCRdb shows in-frame clones only, minus some. Among about 200,000 clones listed, over 60% were seen once. Sequenced sample: peripheral blood. These receptor sequences come from a woman aged 70-85 years with acute or convalescent COVID-19. CDR3s include the opening cysteine and the closing phenylalanine or tryptophan. A D gene is named only where the DNA matches it firmly. Where a row states a size, it is once, few, many or the class of an expanded clone; other rows omit it.

CDR3 length,V gene,clone size,J gene,D gene,CDR3 protein,CDR3 DNA
12,TRBV18,NA,TRBJ1-5,TRBD1,CASSASDRDQHF,TGTGCCAGCTCAGCGAGCGACAGGGACCAGCATTTT
15,TRBV5-1,NA,TRBJ2-5,NA,CASRLGNRVQETQYF,TGCGCCAGCAGATTGGGAAACAGGGTACAAGAGACCCAGTACTTC
14,TRBV18,few,TRBJ2-3,NA,CASSRGGSTDTQYF,TGTGCCAGCTCACGGGGGGGCTCGACAGATACGCAGTATTTT
13,TRBV6-2/TRBV6-3,NA,TRBJ1-2,NA,CASSYLYSAGYTF,TGTGCCAGCAGTTACTTATATAGCGCAGGCTACACCTTC
20,TRBV4-1,NA,TRBJ2-1,TRBD2,CASSQRTSGVSPSSYNEQFF,TGCGCCAGCAGCCAAAGGACTAGCGGGGTTTCACCGAGCTCCTACAATGAGCAGTTCTTC
17,TRBV19,NA,TRBJ1-5,NA,CASSTPRGTAGNQPQHF,TGTGCCAGTAGCACACCGCGGGGGACGGCCGGCAATCAGCCCCAGCATTTT
15,TRBV7-9,NA,TRBJ1-6,TRBD1,CASSFNRQGNSPLHF,TGTGCCAGCAGCTTTAACCGACAGGGGAATTCACCCCTCCACTTT
14,TRBV7-2,NA,TRBJ2-1,NA,CASSLGEASIEQFF,TGTGCCAGCAGCTTAGGTGAGGCTAGCATAGAGCAGTTCTTC
15,TRBV10-2,once,TRBJ1-1,TRBD1,CASKGPGQINTEAFF,TGCGCCAGCAAGGGGCCGGGACAGATAAACACTGAAGCTTTCTTT
15,TRBV6-1,NA,TRBJ2-3,NA,CASSDGDSPTDTQYF,TGTGCCAGCAGTGATGGCGACAGTCCCACAGATACGCAGTATTTT
13,TRBV7-3,NA,TRBJ2-5,NA,CASSRRFGETQYF,TGTGCCAGCAGCCGTAGATTCGGGGAGACCCAGTACTTC
15,TRBV7-3,NA,TRBJ2-7,NA,CASSLRPSVIWEQYF,TGTGCCAGCAGCTTACGCCCGTCGGTAATTTGGGAGCAGTACTTC
16,TRBV30,once,TRBJ2-2,NA,CAWSVIQGQYTGELFF,TGTGCCTGGAGTGTAATTCAGGGGCAGTACACCGGGGAGCTGTTTTTT
17,TRBV6-2/TRBV6-3,few,TRBJ2-7,TRBD1,CASSRRTGVRGTYEQYF,TGTGCCAGCAGCCGCAGGACAGGAGTACGGGGAACCTACGAGCAGTACTTC
15,TRBV19,NA,TRBJ2-7,TRBD2,CASSLLAGENYEQYF,TGTGCCAGTAGTTTACTAGCGGGGGAGAACTACGAGCAGTACTTC
16,TRBV4-2,NA,TRBJ2-5,TRBD2,CASSQDSSGGSETQYF,TGTGCCAGCAGCCAAGACTCTAGCGGGGGGTCGGAGACCCAGTACTTC
16,TRBV6-1,NA,TRBJ1-2,NA,CASSGFRGFTSYGYTF,TGTGCCAGCAGTGGCTTTCGCGGATTTACCTCCTATGGCTACACCTTC
16,TRBV24-1,NA,TRBJ2-5,TRBD1,CATSEISGQGRETQYF,TGTGCCACCAGTGAGATCTCAGGACAGGGAAGGGAGACCCAGTACTTC
14,TRBV24-1,NA,TRBJ2-2,NA,CATSDPSDTGELFF,TGTGCCACCAGTGATCCCAGTGACACCGGGGAGCTGTTTTTT
14,TRBV28,NA,TRBJ1-6,NA,CAFGGTSYNSPLHF,TGTGCCTTTGGGGGGACCTCCTATAATTCACCCCTCCACTTT
15,TRBV2,NA,TRBJ2-3,NA,CASRGIGTSTDTQYF,TGTGCCAGCAGGGGTATCGGGACTTCCACAGATACGCAGTATTTT
14,TRBV5-8,NA,TRBJ1-1,TRBD1,CASSLAPGGTEAFF,TGTGCCAGCAGCTTGGCCCCAGGGGGCACTGAAGCTTTCTTT
17,TRBV15,NA,TRBJ2-2,TRBD1,CATSRAGSAGGTGELFF,TGTGCCACCAGCAGAGCTGGATCGGCAGGGGGAACCGGGGAGCTGTTTTTT
15,TRBV9,NA,TRBJ1-2,NA,CASSASGGDPYGYTF,TGTGCCAGCAGCGCATCCGGGGGAGACCCCTATGGCTACACCTTC
16,TRBV6-5,NA,TRBJ2-2,NA,CASSYGWREDTGELFF,TGTGCCAGCAGTTACGGCTGGCGTGAGGACACCGGGGAGCTGTTTTTT
14,TRBV28,NA,TRBJ2-2,TRBD1,CASTGTGGTGELFF,TGTGCCAGCACCGGGACAGGGGGAACCGGGGAGCTGTTTTTT
15,TRBV7-2,NA,TRBJ1-5,TRBD1,CASSIQGANSPPQHF,TGTGCCAGCAGCATCCAGGGGGCGAATTCTCCGCCCCAGCATTTT
14,TRBV5-5,NA,TRBJ2-5,NA,CATFVRPDPETQYF,TGTGCCACCTTCGTGAGGCCGGATCCAGAGACCCAGTACTTC
12,TRBV7-9,NA,TRBJ2-7,NA,CASSYDQQGQYF,TGTGCCAGCAGCTATGATCAGCAGGGGCAGTACTTC
17,TRBV7-9,few,TRBJ1-2,TRBD1,CASSPLLLPGQGGGYTF,TGTGCCAGCAGCCCGCTCCTACTCCCGGGACAGGGAGGTGGCTACACCTTC
12,TRBV24-1,NA,TRBJ1-2,NA,CATQDSLYGYTF,TGTGCCACCCAGGACAGCCTGTATGGCTACACCTTC
12,TRBV7-3,NA,TRBJ1-3,NA,CASSLSGNTIYF,TGTGCCAGCAGCTTGAGCGGAAACACCATATATTTT
13,TRBV29-1,NA,TRBJ2-5,TRBD2,CSVDLAGLETQYF,TGCAGCGTTGACCTAGCGGGGCTCGAGACCCAGTACTTC
16,TRBV4-1,once,TRBJ1-1,TRBD1,CASSPMTGGGNTEAFF,TGCGCCAGCAGCCCAATGACAGGGGGTGGGAACACTGAAGCTTTCTTT
13,TRBV24-1,NA,TRBJ2-2,NA,CATSYRDTGELFF,TGTGCCACCAGTTACAGGGATACCGGGGAGCTGTTTTTT
17,TRBV3-1/TRBV3-2,NA,TRBJ2-1,TRBD2,CASSQDRAGAKHNEQFF,TGTGCCAGCAGCCAAGATCGAGCGGGGGCCAAACACAATGAGCAGTTCTTC
14,TRBV6-5,NA,TRBJ2-7,TRBD1,CASSRDRYSYEQYF,TGTGCCAGCAGCCGGGACAGGTACTCCTACGAGCAGTACTTC
15,TRBV30,NA,TRBJ2-2,TRBD2,CAWSGLAGGTGELFF,TGTGCCTGGAGTGGACTAGCGGGGGGCACCGGGGAGCTGTTTTTT
15,TRBV30,NA,TRBJ1-5,TRBD1,CAWSVRQGVVQPQHF,TGTGCCTGGAGTGTAAGACAGGGCGTAGTTCAGCCCCAGCATTTT
16,TRBV7-8,once,TRBJ2-7,NA,CASSLPPGSGSYEQYF,TGTGCCAGCAGCTTACCGCCGGGTAGCGGTTCCTACGAGCAGTACTTC
15,TRBV3-1/TRBV3-2,NA,TRBJ2-1,TRBD2,CASSASSGGHNEQFF,TGTGCCAGCAGCGCCTCTAGCGGGGGCCACAATGAGCAGTTCTTC